These 17 T cell receptor beta chains originate from one sample sequenced in a study of human T cells and chemical hapten exposure. TCRdb re-called the RACE reads with MiXCR, one entry per CDR3 protein. The sample holds some 77,000 distinct CDR3 sequences, 8.5% to 10% seen once. Time point here: healthy volunteer bleed at 6 weeks. The authors' total RNA extraction used unfractionated whole blood. The specimen was whole blood. Receptor source: a female donor in good health. Some clones in this sample may be carry-over from other donors' samples.

In its sample, this clonotype was seen many times. The gene calls are TRBV29-1 and TRBJ2-3; 9 nucleotides line up with TRBD1. The J segment lost 4 bases and the V segment lost 2 bases, leaving 4 bases of the junction unmatched. The CDR3 has 14 residues. Germline V lookup: CDR1 SQVTM, CDR2 ANQGSEA. As DNA, the CDR3 is TGCAGCGTTGAACTGGGACAGGGCCCAGATACGCAGTATTTT. Its translation: CSVELGQGPDTQYF.

This clonotype was recorded many times. This chain connects TRBV3-1 to TRBJ2-3; D is uncertain. The germline CDR1 and CDR2 sequences are LGHDT and YNNKEL (reference sequence). Trimming cost V 2 bases and J 9 bases, with 9 bases left between them. The CDR3 contains 12 residues. DNA of the CDR3: TGTGCCAGCAGCCAATTATCGGAGACGCAGTATTTT. This translates into CASSQLSETQYF.

This clonotype has just a few counts. The rearrangement links TRBV20-1 to TRBJ1-5; D unresolved. CDR3 size: 13 residues. Germline assignment: CDR1 DFQATT and CDR2 SNEGSKA (reference sequence). CDR3 in DNA: TGCTCGGTGGGCGGTCAAGGGTATCAGCCCCAGCATTTT. It translates to CSVGGQGYQPQHF.

The CDR3 DNA sequence: TGTGCCAGCAGTTGGGGAGGGGTGGCTGAAGCTTTCTTT. Its translation: CASSWGGVAEAFF. The chain carries TRBV12-3 or TRBV12-4 and TRBJ1-1, with D maybe TRBD1 (5 bases). Between the trimmed V and J ends, which lost 4 bases and 6 bases, there was a span of 12 bases. This CDR3 contains 13 residues.

In regard to this clonotype: Given a much more abundant clone one base away, this may be a read error. The chain employs TRBV5-1 and TRBJ2-1, with 7 nucleotides matching TRBD1. The CDR3 covers 15 residues. The V gene's germline CDR1 is SGHRS and CDR2 YFSETQ. CDR3 region: CAGSFTGVLVEEQFF. CDR3 coding DNA: TGCGCCGGCAGCTTCACAGGGGTATTGGTGGAAGAGCAGTTCTTC.

There are many counts of this clonotype. V gene TRBV5-1 combines with J gene TRBJ2-7, with unresolved D. CDR1 and CDR2 (germline): SGHRS, YFSETQ. The CDR3 is made up of 16 amino acids. Trimming stripped 0 bases from V and 6 bases from J, with 19 bases between. CDR3 nucleotides: TGCGCCAGCAGCTTGGACCAACATGGAGAGGATGTCGAGCAGTACTTC. This codes for CASSLDQHGEDVEQYF.

This clonotype was seen repeatedly, ten times or more. The genes are TRBV27 and TRBJ1-1, with 7 nucleotides matching TRBD1. The CDR3 covers 13 residues. The V gene's germline CDR1 is MNHEY and CDR2 SMNVEV (reference sequence). The ends lost 6 bases at V and 4 bases at J; junction bases unmatched: 5. The CDR3 bases are TGTGCCAGCAGATCGGGACAGATCACTGAAGCTTTCTTT. Protein product: CASRSGQITEAFF.

Concerning this clonotype itself: Being one base from a much bigger clone, this may be a read error. The rearrangement uses TRBV12-5 and TRBJ1-1; no definite D call. The CDR3 runs to 15 residues. Trimming stripped 6 bases from V and 1 base from J, with 15 bases between. CDR1 LGHNT and CDR2 FRNRAP come from the germline V gene. CDR3 sequence: CASGLRAGGNTEAFF. In DNA form, the CDR3 reads TGTGCTAGTGGCCTCCGGGCGGGAGGGAACACTGAAGCTTTCTTT.

This clonotype has a handful of counts. The chain links TRBV5-1 to TRBJ2-6; a weak D match, TRBD1 (6 bases). The V end lost 3 bases, the J end lost 1 base, and 8 bases lay between the germline ends. The CDR3 totals 15 residues. Germline CDR1 SGHRS, CDR2 YFSETQ. The CDR3, as DNA: TGCGCCAGCAGCTGGGGGCCGTCTGGGGCCAACGTCCTGACTTTC. This gives the protein CASSWGPSGANVLTF.

The table lists this clonotype with many counts. The rearrangement joins TRBV7-6 to TRBJ2-5; weak D call: TRBD2 (6 bases). Trimming left V 5 bases short and J 0 bases short, with 16 bases between. This CDR3 has 16 amino acids. The V gene's germline CDR1 is SGHVS and CDR2 FNYEAQ. CDR3 loop: CASSPLGTLYQETQYF. For the CDR3, the DNA is TGTGCCAGCAGCCCCCTCGGGACTCTGTACCAAGAGACCCAGTACTTC.

The CDR3 loop is CASSIQGATYGYTF. The DNA for the CDR3 is TGTGCCAGTAGTATCCAGGGGGCGACCTATGGCTACACCTTC. The chain links TRBV19 to TRBJ1-2, with 8 bases aligning to TRBD1. V trimming: 3 bases; J trimming: 4 bases; junction bases outside the gene matches: 4. Germline V gives CDR1 LNHDA, CDR2 SQIVND (reference sequence). The CDR3 covers 14 residues.

The DNA for the CDR3 is TGTGCCAGCAGTTACCCGAGTCACGAGCAGTACTTC. Amino acids: CASSYPSHEQYF. The chain is built from TRBV6-2 or TRBV6-3 and TRBJ2-7; no definite D call. The length of the CDR3 is 12 residues. V lost 2 bases to trimming and J lost 5 bases, with 7 bases between them. Germline assignment: CDR1 MNHEY and CDR2 SVGEGT.

The chain couples TRBV3-1 to TRBJ2-1; 9 nucleotides match TRBD2. Germline V gene lookup returns CDR1 LGHDT and CDR2 YNNKEL (reference sequence). The V segment lost 0 bases and the J segment 7 bases; nucleotides outside the gene matches: 10. The CDR3 covers 17 residues. This CDR3 reads CASSQDFRGGAGNEQFF. CDR3 nucleotide sequence: TGTGCCAGCAGCCAAGATTTTCGCGGGGGGGCCGGAAATGAGCAGTTCTTC.

This clonotype was recorded many times. The rearrangement joins TRBV24-1 to TRBJ2-2, with D perhaps TRBD1 (5 bases). Germline lookup yields CDR1 KGHDR and CDR2 SFDVKD. CDR3 length: 15 amino acids. Trimming removed 9 bases from V and 2 bases from J, with 15 bases in between. The chain's CDR3 is CATSSGLVNTGELFF. In DNA, the CDR3 is TGTGCCACCTCGTCAGGGCTTGTCAACACCGGGGAGCTGTTTTTT.

This chain connects TRBV7-2 to TRBJ2-7; D call uncertain. The CDR3 length is 16 residues. V was clipped by 4 bases and J by 6 bases, with 22 bases between them. Germline V gene sequence: CDR1 SGHTA, CDR2 FQGNSA. The DNA of the CDR3 is TGTGCCAGCAGCTCCCGTAGGCAGGCCACGTCGGGCGAGCAGTACTTC. It encodes CASSSRRQATSGEQYF.

This chain links TRBV18 with TRBJ1-5, with D possibly TRBD1 on 5 matching bases. The CDR3 is 13 residues long. Germline assignment: CDR1 KGHSH and CDR2 LQKENI. V gave up 6 bases and J gave up 5 bases, with 11 bases separating them. The CDR3 nucleotides are TGTGCCAGCTCGTCCAGGGCGGATCAGCCCCAGCATTTT. This gives the protein CASSSRADQPQHF.

The chain joins TRBV19 to TRBJ2-3; D not resolved. Germline loops: CDR1 LNHDA, CDR2 SQIVND (reference sequence). The CDR3 has 13 amino acids. V was trimmed by 7 bases and J by 6 bases, leaving 14 bases between them. CDR3 DNA sequence: TGTGCCAGTACGGCAGGTTTCCCTGATACGCAGTATTTT. It codes for CASTAGFPDTQYF.